Each of the 22 T cell receptor beta chains below was sequenced from the same sample in a study of regulatory T cells in long-lasting Graves disease. Library construction for TCR beta used iRepertoire HTBI primers and Arm-PCR of CDR3 regions. TCRdb re-analysed the multiplex PCR reads in MiXCR, keeping a single row per CDR3 protein. The sample lists around 480,000 distinct CDR3 sequences, roughly 17% seen once, with more than 10% in the top ten. As to time point: newly diagnosed GD, antithyroid drugs for less than 3 months. From RNA extracted from PBMCs, the TCR library was made. The same sample was also used in a study of T cells in Graves' hyperthyroidism and ophthalmopathy.

The sequenced sample was peripheral blood mononuclear cells (PBMCs), obtained at new diagnosis, from a patient treated with antithyroid drugs. The receptors here all came from a man between 40 and 49 years old with Graves disease.

At least ten counts were recorded for this clonotype. This chain joins TRBV30 and TRBJ1-2; D gene uncertain. This CDR3 region has 11 residues. Germline CDR1 GTSNPN, CDR2 SVGIG (reference sequence). With 1 base removed from V and 6 bases from J, the gap between germline ends came to 6 bases. The CDR3 reads CAWSASDGYTF. The DNA of the CDR3 is TGTGCCTGGAGTGCAAGCGATGGCTACACCTTC. The complete variable domain, with remaining parts taken from reference TRBV30 and TRBJ1-2, reads SQTIHQWPATLVQPVGSPLSLECTVEGTSNPNLYWYRQAAGRGLQLLFYSVGIGQISSEVPQNLSASRPQDRQFILSSKKLLLSDSGFYLCAWSASDGYTFGSGTRLTVV.

This clonotype turned up a few times. With a much larger clone just one base away, this may be a read error. The gene calls are TRBV20-1 and TRBJ2-5; 11 bases map to TRBD2. The CDR3 sequence is 17 residues long. Germline values: CDR1 DFQATT, CDR2 SNEGSKA (reference sequence). V dropped 1 base and J dropped 11; count of bases not matched to a gene: 18. In DNA form, the CDR3 reads TGCAGTGCTAGAGTCGCGGTAGCGGGAGGGGGGAGGAATGAGCAGTACTTC. Translated: CSARVAVAGGGRNEQYF.

This clonotype was counted many times. The chain carries TRBV2 and TRBJ2-7, with 7 positions matching TRBD1. V shed 7 bases, J shed 1 base, and the junction held 4 bases outside the gene matches. Germline CDR1 SNHLY, CDR2 FYNNEI. This CDR3 spans 13 amino acids. CDR3: CASIRDRSYEQYF. The CDR3 region has the DNA TGTGCCAGCATTAGGGACAGATCCTACGAGCAGTACTTC. The full variable domain, with the rest looked up from reference TRBV2 and TRBJ2-7, is EPEVTQTPSHQVTQMGQEVILRCVPISNHLYFYWYRQILGQKVEFLVSFYNNEISEKSEIFDDQFSVERPDGSNFTLKIRSTKLEDSAMYFCASIRDRSYEQYFGPGTRLTVT.

The rearrangement joins TRBV7-2 to TRBJ2-5; 10 nucleotides align to TRBD1. Germline lookup yields CDR1 SGHTA and CDR2 FQGNSA. The CDR3 covers 12 residues. J was trimmed by 1 base and V by 11 bases; bases with no gene match: 1. The CDR3 spells CAGTGAQETQYF. CDR3 nucleotides: TGTGCCGGGACAGGGGCCCAAGAGACCCAGTACTTC.

To note about this clonotype: A read error is possible here, since a much larger clone lies one base away. The chain's CDR3 is CASSLDKGRYGYTF. The CDR3 DNA reads as TGTGCCAGCAGCTTAGACAAGGGACGATATGGCTACACCTTC. The V gene is TRBV6-1, the J gene TRBJ1-2; tentative D call: TRBD1 (5 bases). V was cut by 6 bases and J by 5 bases, with 16 bases left in between. The CDR3 totals 14 residues. Germline values: CDR1 MNHNS, CDR2 SASEGT.

This clonotype has ten or more counts. The rearrangement links TRBV7-9 to TRBJ1-4, with 7 bases identical to TRBD1. Germline V gene sequence: CDR1 SEHNR, CDR2 FQNEAQ (reference sequence). V lost 5 bases to trimming and J lost 0 bases; unmatched junction nucleotides: 9. The CDR3 length is 17 residues. CDR3 region: CASSPQQGMATNEKLFF. DNA for the CDR3: TGTGCCAGCAGCCCACAACAGGGGATGGCAACTAATGAAAAACTGTTTTTT.

This clonotype was seen ten or more times. This chain links TRBV20-1 with TRBJ2-1; 10 bases are shared with TRBD2. The CDR3 consists of 15 residues. Germline loops: CDR1 DFQATT, CDR2 SNEGSKA (reference sequence). J gave up 8 bases and V 3 bases, and 10 bases lay outside the gene matches. CDR3 residues: CSASSSGRAIDEQFF. The CDR3 nucleotides are TGCAGTGCTAGTTCGAGCGGGAGGGCCATTGATGAGCAGTTCTTC.

This clonotype was observed many times. The V call is TRBV20-1, the J call TRBJ2-7; 7 nucleotides match TRBD2. CDR1 is DFQATT, CDR2 SNEGSKA, per germline (reference sequence). The CDR3 runs 13 residues. The V segment lost 5 bases and the J segment 2 bases; nucleotides outside the gene matches: 6. The CDR3 loop reads CSAGPSGPYEQYF. The DNA of the CDR3 is TGCAGTGCTGGCCCTAGCGGACCCTACGAGCAGTACTTC.

The V call is TRBV27, the J call TRBJ1-5, with a weak D call TRBD1 (6 bases). The CDR3 runs 13 residues. Trimming stripped 6 bases from V and 6 bases from J, with 12 bases between. CDR1 is MNHEY, CDR2 SMNVEV, per germline (reference sequence). DNA of the CDR3: TGTGCCAGCAGCCGACAGGTTGGTCAGCCCCAGCATTTT. Protein product: CASSRQVGQPQHF.

This clonotype was observed at least ten times. The chain carries TRBV4-1 and TRBJ2-5; TRBD2 matches at 12 bases. The CDR3 has 14 residues. V lost 5 bases to trimming and J lost 4 bases; unmatched junction nucleotides: 2. In germline, CDR1 is MGHRA, CDR2 YSYEKL. CDR3 in amino acids: CASSTGLAGETQYF. In DNA, the CDR3 is TGCGCCAGCAGCACGGGACTAGCGGGAGAGACCCAGTACTTC.

This sequence joins TRBV7-9 and TRBJ2-1; 9 positions match TRBD2. Germline V gives CDR1 SEHNR, CDR2 FQNEAQ (reference sequence). The V segment lost 5 bases and the J segment 6 bases; nucleotides outside the gene matches: 5. The CDR3 totals 14 residues. In DNA form, the CDR3 reads TGTGCCAGCAGCGAGATAGCGGGGGCCAATGAGCAGTTCTTC. This gives the protein CASSEIAGANEQFF. Filled out from reference TRBV7-9 and TRBJ2-1, the complete variable domain reads DTGVSQNPRHKITKRGQNVTFRCDPISEHNRLYWYRQTLGQGPEFLTYFQNEAQLEKSRLLSDRFSAERPKGSFSTLEIQRTEQGDSAMYLCASSEIAGANEQFFGPGTRLTVL.

This clonotype was observed at least ten times. This rearrangement joins TRBV20-1 to TRBJ2-5; 8 bases are a match to TRBD1. Germline assignment: CDR1 DFQATT and CDR2 SNEGSKA (reference sequence). With V trimmed by 5 bases and J by 2 bases, 7 bases remained unmatched. This CDR3 comprises 14 residues. The DNA for the CDR3 is TGCAGTGCTGCTACAGGGGGGAGACAAGAGACCCAGTACTTC. Its translation: CSAATGGRQETQYF.

This clonotype is a singleton in its sample. The CDR3 coding sequence is TGCAGCGTTATGGAAACTAACCGAGAGACCCAGTACTTC. Residues: CSVMETNRETQYF. This chain connects TRBV29-1 to TRBJ2-5; D remains unclear. CDR1 and CDR2 (germline): SQVTM, ANQGSEA. V was clipped by 5 bases and J by 4 bases, with 14 bases between them. The length of the CDR3 is 13 residues.

Many counts were recorded for this clonotype. This chain joins TRBV3-1 and TRBJ1-3, with D possibly TRBD1 on 6 matching bases. The CDR3 is 14 amino acids. Germline values: CDR1 LGHDT, CDR2 YNNKEL (reference sequence). The V end lost 6 bases, the J end lost 3 bases, and 12 bases lay between the germline ends. CDR3 loop: CASSSRDNGNTIYF. In nucleotides, the CDR3 is TGTGCCAGCAGTTCCCGGGACAATGGAAACACCATATATTTT.

The gene calls are TRBV15 and TRBJ2-3, with 9 bases identical to TRBD1. The CDR3 is 15 amino acids. The V segment lost 3 bases and the J segment 2 bases; nucleotides outside the gene matches: 3. CDR1 is LNHNV and CDR2 is YYDKDF in the germline V gene (reference sequence). Written as DNA, the CDR3 is TGTGCCACCAGCAGGGGGACAGGGTACACAGATACGCAGTATTTT. Translation gives CATSRGTGYTDTQYF.

This chain uses TRBV2 with TRBJ2-7; 10 bases match TRBD2. Trimming at V came to 3 bases and at J to 3 bases, leaving 5 bases not matched to a gene. Germline values: CDR1 SNHLY, CDR2 FYNNEI. This CDR3 is 15 amino acids long. The CDR3 DNA follows: TGTGCCAGCAGTGACCCTAGCGGGAGTGTCTACGAGCAGTACTTC. This gives the protein CASSDPSGSVYEQYF.

This clonotype was counted ten times or more. The chain joins TRBV27 to TRBJ1-2, with D perhaps matching TRBD1 (6 bases). This CDR3 contains 15 residues. V was cut by 4 bases and J by 4 bases, with 16 bases left in between. Germline V CDR1 and CDR2: MNHEY, SMNVEV (reference sequence). CDR3 in DNA: TGTGCCAGCAGTTCCTTAAAGGGGGGAGGCTATGGCTACACCTTC. Translated: CASSSLKGGGYGYTF.

About this clonotype: A much larger clone sits a single nucleotide away, making a read error possible. The chain is built from TRBV10-3 and TRBJ1-1; TRBD1 agrees at 7 bases. Trimming cost V 2 bases and J 4 bases; bases outside gene matches: 7. CDR1 is ENHRY, CDR2 SYGVKD, per germline. This CDR3 spans 15 amino acids. The CDR3 nucleotides read TGTGCCATCAGTGAGCGGACAGGATGGGGCACTGAAGCTTTCTTT. Protein product: CAISERTGWGTEAFF.

The chain uses TRBV6-2 or TRBV6-3 and TRBJ2-5; D may be TRBD1 or TRBD2 (5 bases each). The length of the CDR3 is 14 residues. Per germline, CDR1 MNHEY and CDR2 SVGEGT. V was clipped by 6 bases and J by 2 bases, with 13 bases between them. The CDR3: CASSRLGTQETQYF. The CDR3 DNA sequence: TGTGCCAGCAGCCGTCTTGGGACGCAAGAGACCCAGTACTTC.

About this clonotype: A junction boundary mismatches the germline segment, possibly from a read error. The chain combines TRBV7-7 with TRBJ2-7, with 7 bases aligning to TRBD1. CDR3 length equals 14 residues. Per germline, CDR1 SSHAT and CDR2 FNYEAQ (reference sequence). This CDR3 reads CASSPHRDSYERYF. In nucleotides, the CDR3 is TGTGCTAGCAGCCCCCACCGGGACAGCTACGAGCGGTACTTC.

About this clonotype itself: A read error may be the cause here, since a much bigger clone is one base away. The chain links TRBV27 to TRBJ2-3; TRBD1 matches at 8 bases. Germline V gene lookup returns CDR1 MNHEY and CDR2 SMNVEV (reference sequence). The CDR3 extends over 15 amino acids. The CDR3 is CASSSGGARTGTQYF. Here the CDR3 DNA reads TGTGCCAGCAGTTCAGGGGGCGCACGCACAGGTACGCAGTATTTT.

The J gene is TRBJ2-2, the V gene TRBV5-1; 9 bases are a match to TRBD1. The CDR3 extends over 16 amino acids. Trimming took 3 bases from V and 5 from J; bases not matched to a gene: 8. CDR1 and CDR2 (germline): SGHRS, YFSETQ. The CDR3 protein is CASSYTGGAMTGELFF. The CDR3 DNA follows: TGCGCCAGCAGCTATACAGGGGGCGCGATGACCGGGGAGCTGTTTTTT. Filled out from reference TRBV5-1 and TRBJ2-2, the complete variable domain reads KAGVTQTPRYLIKTRGQQVTLSCSPISGHRSVSWYQQTPGQGLQFLFEYFSETQRNKGNFPGRFSGRQFSNSRSEMNVSTLELGDSALYLCASSYTGGAMTGELFFGEGSRLTVL.